These T cell receptor beta chains were read from a single sample in a study of cytomegalovirus exposure and HLA in healthy donors. TCRdb keeps only in-frame clones here, not all; method: immunoSEQ multiplex PCR. This table has roughly 200,000 clones, about 89% appearing once. Sequencing input: PBMCs. These receptors all stem from a man aged 30-40 years in good health and CMV-seronegative. CDR3s include the opening cysteine and the closing phenylalanine or tryptophan. D genes are given only for firm matches. A clone size is listed for some rows: how often the clone was seen (once, few, many), or a class if it is expanded.

.,.,TRBJ2-3,TRBV5-1,TGCGCCAGCAGAGAGTCGTCCTCGCAGTATTTT,CASRESSSQYF
.,.,TRBJ1-5,TRBV12-2,TGTGTAAGTCGCTTAGCGGTCAGGGGAAGGCCCCAGCATTTT,CVSRLAVRGRPQHF
.,.,TRBJ1-2,TRBV4-2,TGTGCCAGCAGCCGCCAAGGACAGCCAGCTAACTATGGCTACACCTTC,CASSRQGQPANYGYTF
TRBD1,few,TRBJ2-1,TRBV5-1,TGCGCCAGCAGCTTGTCCCAGGGGGCGGGCAATGAGCAGTTCTTC,CASSLSQGAGNEQFF
.,few,TRBJ1-1,TRBV5-4,TGTGCCAGCAGCCTAGAGCCGATGAACACTGAAGCTTTCTTT,CASSLEPMNTEAFF
TRBD2,.,TRBJ2-5,TRBV5-5,TGTGCCAGCAGCTTCGGGCGGGAGGGCCGGGAGACCCAGTACTTC,CASSFGREGRETQYF
.,.,TRBJ2-2,TRBV18,TGTGCCAGCTCACCCTTGCGGGCGGACACCGGGGAGCTGTTTTTT,CASSPLRADTGELFF
TRBD1,.,TRBJ2-7,TRBV7-8,TGTGCCAGCAGCTTAGGGGGGACAGACTACGAGCAGTACTTC,CASSLGGTDYEQYF
TRBD2,.,TRBJ2-7,TRBV28,TGTGCCAGCAGTACTACCTACCTCGGGGGGAGATACGAGCAGTACTTC,CASSTTYLGGRYEQYF
.,.,TRBJ1-2,TRBV20-1,TGCAGTGCTGAGCCTCCTTCGGGCTACACCTTC,CSAEPPSGYTF
.,.,TRBJ2-5,TRBV7-2,TGTGCCAGCAGCACACCAGGAACAGAGCTACCAGGGACCCAGTACTTC,CASSTPGTELPGTQYF
.,.,TRBJ2-5,TRBV6-5,TGTGCCAGCAGTTACCGAAGACGGGGGAAGGGAGAGACCCAGTACTTC,CASSYRRRGKGETQYF
TRBD1,.,TRBJ2-3,TRBV6-5,TGTGCCAGCAGCCGTGACAGGGGGAAAACAGATACGCAGTATTTT,CASSRDRGKTDTQYF
.,.,TRBJ2-3,TRBV15,TGTGCCACCAGCAAGCTCGATACGCAGTATTTT,CATSKLDTQYF
.,.,TRBJ2-7,TRBV18,TGTGCCAGCCACACCACCTCCTACGAGCAGTACTTC,CASHTTSYEQYF
.,.,TRBJ2-1,TRBV19,TGTGCCAGTAAGCGGCTGAACGACAATGAGCAGTTCTTC,CASKRLNDNEQFF
.,.,TRBJ2-7,TRBV27,TGTGCCAGCAGTAATAGCGGTTCCTACGAGCAGTACTTC,CASSNSGSYEQYF
TRBD1,.,TRBJ1-4,TRBV15,TGTGCCACCGGGCGGGACAGGGGAGGAACTAATGAAAAACTGTTTTTT,CATGRDRGGTNEKLFF
TRBD1,.,TRBJ1-2,TRBV5-1,TGCGCCAGCCGAACCACCGGGACAGGGGGGGGCTATGGCTACACCTTC,CASRTTGTGGGYGYTF
TRBD2,once,TRBJ2-5,TRBV19,TGTGCCAGTAGTATAGGACTAGCGGGAGTTCGGGAGACCCAGTACTTC,CASSIGLAGVRETQYF
.,many,TRBJ2-6,TRBV6-4,TGTGCCAGCAGTGGAGCTGCTGGGGCCAACGTCCTGACTTTC,CASSGAAGANVLTF
TRBD2,.,TRBJ2-1,TRBV27,TGTGCCAGCAGTTTAGGGCTAGCGGCCATCAATGAGCAGTTCTTC,CASSLGLAAINEQFF
.,.,TRBJ2-7,TRBV4-2,TGTGCCAGCAGCCAAGATTTGCCGTCTCAGGGGATACTCTACGAGCAGTACTTC,CASSQDLPSQGILYEQYF
TRBD2,.,TRBJ2-7,TRBV6-1,TGTGCCAGCACTGAAACTAGCGGGGGGGGCTACGAGCAGTACTTC,CASTETSGGGYEQYF
.,.,TRBJ1-2,TRBV4-3,TGCGCCAGCAGCCAAGATCCGCGTAACTATGGCTACACCTTC,CASSQDPRNYGYTF
.,.,TRBJ1-5,TRBV5-6,TGTGCCAGCAGCTTGGGTCCAAACAATCAGCCCCAGCATTTT,CASSLGPNNQPQHF
.,once,TRBJ1-1,TRBV29-1,TGCAGCGTTGGGAGGGTATTGGAGAACACTGAAGCTTTCTTT,CSVGRVLENTEAFF
TRBD2,.,TRBJ2-3,TRBV28,TGTGCCAGCAGCTCAACTAGCGGGGGGGCAATAGATACGCAGTATTTT,CASSSTSGGAIDTQYF
TRBD2,.,TRBJ2-2,TRBV5-1,TGCGCCAGCAGCTTAAACCGACTAGCGGGAGGGACCGGGGAGCTGTTTTTT,CASSLNRLAGGTGELFF
.,.,TRBJ1-2,TRBV2,TGTGCCAGCAGTGGACACATCTATGGCTACACCTTC,CASSGHIYGYTF
.,.,TRBJ2-1,TRBV27,TGTGCCAGCAGTTTACCAGGGTTCCATGAGCAGTTCTTC,CASSLPGFHEQFF